These T cell receptor beta chains were read from a single sample in a study of T cells in localized non-small cell lung cancer. Measured with immunoSEQ multiplex PCR; TCRdb has only the in-frame clones, and not every one. This sample has around 28,000 clones, with 85% to 90% found just once. The source was peripheral blood, collected before any cancer treatment. The receptors here all came from a female donor aged 60 or older with stage I lung adenocarcinoma. CDR3s include the opening cysteine and the closing phenylalanine or tryptophan.

TRBJ1-2	TRBV9	CASSDDRGRSYGYTF
TRBJ1-4	TRBV5-1	CASSLARQGGATNEKLFF
TRBJ2-5	TRBV5-1	CASSLERTGGETQYF
TRBJ2-7	TRBV6-5	CASADTSYEQYF
TRBJ2-3	TRBV7-2	CASSPTYTQYF
TRBJ2-3	TRBV7-2	CASSIALPSTDTQYF
TRBJ2-3	TRBV18	CASSPYRSSTDTQYF
TRBJ1-2	TRBV28	CASSPTGGLEYGYTF
TRBJ1-2	TRBV7-9	CASSLLAGSYGYTF
TRBJ1-2	TRBV5-1	CASSLEQGYGYTF
TRBJ2-4	TRBV10-3	CAISESTSGTKNIQYF
TRBJ2-7	TRBV5-1	CASSLEEGASYEQYF
TRBJ2-7	TRBV5-4	CASSPRGGGGQPYEQYF
TRBJ1-4	TRBV27	CASYSPSTGGKLFF
TRBJ2-1	TRBV18	CASSPWRERNEQFF
TRBJ2-1	TRBV7-2	CASSSPSGRGGDEQFF
TRBJ2-5	TRBV5-3	CARSATSGETQYF
TRBJ2-1	TRBV7-3	CASSYEGNEQFF
TRBJ2-5	TRBV2	CASSEGSETQYF
TRBJ1-2	TRBV6-1	CASSEALGSDGYTF
TRBJ2-1	TRBV5-1	CASSLVSLTVGQFF
TRBJ2-7	TRBV18	CASSPGTGGTYEQYF